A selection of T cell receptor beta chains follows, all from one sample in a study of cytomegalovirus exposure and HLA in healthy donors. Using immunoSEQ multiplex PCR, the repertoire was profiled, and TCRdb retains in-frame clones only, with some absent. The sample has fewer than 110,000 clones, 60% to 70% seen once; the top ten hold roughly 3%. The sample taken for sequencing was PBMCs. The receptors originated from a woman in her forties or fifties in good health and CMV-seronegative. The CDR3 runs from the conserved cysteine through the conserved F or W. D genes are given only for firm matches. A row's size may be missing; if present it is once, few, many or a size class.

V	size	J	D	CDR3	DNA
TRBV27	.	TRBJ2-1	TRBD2	CASGTSGSYNEQFF	TGTGCCAGCGGGACTAGCGGGAGCTACAATGAGCAGTTCTTC
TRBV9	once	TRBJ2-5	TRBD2	CASSSLGLAGRETQYF	TGTGCCAGCAGCTCCTTGGGACTAGCGGGGCGAGAGACCCAGTACTTC
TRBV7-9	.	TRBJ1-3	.	CASSLDSRSGNTIYF	TGTGCCAGCAGCTTAGACAGCCGCTCTGGAAACACCATATATTTT
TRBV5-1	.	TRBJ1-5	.	CASRDNPNQPQHF	TGCGCCAGCCGGGACAACCCCAATCAGCCCCAGCATTTT
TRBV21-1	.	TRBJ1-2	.	CAMVFGGRTRGYTF	TGTGCCATGGTATTCGGGGGGCGCACTCGGGGCTACACCTTC
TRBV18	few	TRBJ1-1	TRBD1	CASSTGTGGTEAFF	TGTGCCAGCTCAACCGGGACAGGGGGAACTGAAGCTTTCTTT
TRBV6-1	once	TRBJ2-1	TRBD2	CASRELAGGHNEQFF	TGTGCCAGCAGAGAGCTAGCGGGGGGGCACAATGAGCAGTTCTTC
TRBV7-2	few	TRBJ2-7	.	CASSLRLAGHEQYF	TGTGCCAGCAGCTTAAGGCTAGCTGGCCACGAGCAGTACTTC
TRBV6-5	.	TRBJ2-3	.	CASSYSRGTDTQYF	TGTGCCAGCAGTTACTCCAGAGGGACAGATACGCAGTATTTT
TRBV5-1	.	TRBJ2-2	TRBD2	CASRPSGVRTGELFF	TGCGCCAGCAGACCGAGCGGGGTGAGGACCGGGGAGCTGTTTTTT
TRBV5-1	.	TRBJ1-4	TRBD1	CASSLWGQGGNEKLFF	TGCGCCAGCAGCTTGTGGGGACAGGGGGGAAATGAAAAACTGTTTTTT
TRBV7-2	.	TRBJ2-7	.	CASSLQGYEQYF	TGTGCCAGCAGCTTACAGGGCTACGAGCAGTACTTC
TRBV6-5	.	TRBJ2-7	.	CASSYGLAVYEQYF	TGTGCCAGCAGTTATGGGTTAGCGGTTTACGAGCAGTACTTC
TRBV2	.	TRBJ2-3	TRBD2	CASSEARVAGATDTQYF	TGTGCCAGCAGTGAAGCGCGGGTAGCGGGAGCAACAGATACGCAGTATTTT
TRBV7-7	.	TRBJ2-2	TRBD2	CASSLSSGSGTGELFF	TGTGCCAGCAGCTTATCTAGCGGGAGTGGAACCGGGGAGCTGTTTTTT
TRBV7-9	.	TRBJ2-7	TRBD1	CASSSPGGSEYEQYF	TGTGCCAGCAGCTCTCCAGGGGGAAGTGAGTACGAGCAGTACTTC
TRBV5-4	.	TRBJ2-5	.	CASSTDRETQYF	TGTGCCAGCAGCACAGACAGGGAGACCCAGTACTTC
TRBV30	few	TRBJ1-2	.	CAWSVPGPAYMRYTF	TGTGCCTGGAGTGTACCGGGTCCGGCTTATATGCGCTACACCTTC
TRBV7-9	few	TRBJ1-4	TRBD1	CASSRTGIGEKLFF	TGTGCCAGCAGCAGGACAGGGATAGGCGAAAAACTGTTTTTT
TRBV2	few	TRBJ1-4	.	CASVEQGANEKLFF	TGTGCCAGCGTCGAACAGGGAGCTAATGAAAAACTGTTTTTT
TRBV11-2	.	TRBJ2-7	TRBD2	CASSQERGSYEQYF	TGTGCCAGCAGCCAAGAGCGGGGCTCCTACGAGCAGTACTTC
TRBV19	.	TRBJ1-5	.	CASSIGWRGRTASNQPQHF	TGTGCCAGTAGTATAGGTTGGAGAGGTAGGACAGCCAGCAATCAGCCCCAGCATTTT
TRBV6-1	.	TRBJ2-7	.	CASSEGLASSYEQYF	TGTGCCAGCAGTGAAGGGTTGGCTAGCTCCTACGAGCAGTACTTC
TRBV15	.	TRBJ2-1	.	CATSTDPAGEQFF	TGTGCCACCAGCACTGACCCGGCGGGTGAGCAGTTCTTC
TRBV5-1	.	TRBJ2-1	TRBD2	CASSLHGTSGYNEQFF	TGCGCCAGCAGCCTACACGGGACTAGCGGCTACAATGAGCAGTTCTTC
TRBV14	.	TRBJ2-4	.	CASSQGTRLAKNIQYF	TGTGCCAGCAGCCAAGGTACCAGGCTAGCCAAAAACATTCAGTACTTC
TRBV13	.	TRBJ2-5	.	CASSLGLKGGVRGLQETQYF	TGTGCCAGCAGCTTAGGGCTGAAGGGGGGCGTCAGGGGGTTACAAGAGACCCAGTACTTC
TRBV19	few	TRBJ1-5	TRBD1	CASSWRQGSNQPQHF	TGTGCCAGTAGTTGGAGACAGGGAAGCAATCAGCCCCAGCATTTT
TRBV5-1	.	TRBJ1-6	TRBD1	CASSLRTGDNSPLHF	TGCGCCAGCAGCCTGAGAACAGGGGATAATTCACCCCTCCACTTT
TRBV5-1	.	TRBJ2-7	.	CASSLDPDSTYEQYF	TGCGCCAGCAGCCTGGATCCGGACAGCACCTACGAGCAGTACTTC
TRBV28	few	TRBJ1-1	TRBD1	CASRETGTMNTEAFF	TGTGCCAGCAGGGAGACAGGGACGATGAACACTGAAGCTTTCTTT
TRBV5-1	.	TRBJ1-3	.	CASSLTQGTGNTIYF	TGCGCCAGCAGCTTGACCCAGGGAACAGGAAACACCATATATTTT
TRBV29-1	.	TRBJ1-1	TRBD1	CSVEDLSGQWNTEAFF	TGCAGCGTTGAAGATCTTTCGGGACAGTGGAACACTGAAGCTTTCTTT
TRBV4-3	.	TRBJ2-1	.	CASSQEVADYNEQFF	TGCGCCAGCAGCCAAGAAGTAGCGGACTACAATGAGCAGTTCTTC
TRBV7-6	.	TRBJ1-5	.	CASSLDSGFNQPQHF	TGTGCCAGCAGCTTAGATTCCGGGTTCAATCAGCCCCAGCATTTT
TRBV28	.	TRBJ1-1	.	CASRKQGTHTEAFF	TGTGCCAGCAGGAAACAGGGAACTCACACTGAAGCTTTCTTT
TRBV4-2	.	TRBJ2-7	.	CASRPGLVRGGRYF	TGTGCCAGCAGGCCCGGGCTAGTAAGGGGGGGACGGTACTTC
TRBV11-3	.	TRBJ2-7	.	CASSLFGARSSYEQYF	TGTGCCAGCAGCTTATTCGGAGCGAGGAGCTCCTACGAGCAGTACTTC
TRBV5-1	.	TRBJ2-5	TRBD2	CASSAPTSGETQYF	TGCGCCAGCAGCGCCCCGACTAGCGGAGAGACCCAGTACTTC
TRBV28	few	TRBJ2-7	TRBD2	CASSRTSGALGEQYF	TGTGCCAGCAGTAGGACTAGCGGGGCCTTGGGCGAGCAGTACTTC
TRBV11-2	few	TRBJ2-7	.	CASSGLGYEQYF	TGTGCCAGCAGCGGGCTGGGCTACGAGCAGTACTTC
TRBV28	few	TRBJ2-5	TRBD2	CASSLRAGGPKTQYF	TGTGCCAGCAGTTTAAGGGCGGGGGGGCCTAAGACCCAGTACTTC
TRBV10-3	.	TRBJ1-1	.	CAISEQRAESEAFF	TGTGCCATCAGTGAACAGAGAGCAGAGTCTGAAGCTTTCTTT
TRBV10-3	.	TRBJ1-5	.	CAISERELSNQPQHF	TGTGCCATCAGTGAGAGGGAGTTGAGCAATCAGCCCCAGCATTTT
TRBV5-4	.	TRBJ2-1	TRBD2	CASSRDSGASSYNEQFF	TGTGCCAGCAGCCGAGATAGCGGGGCGAGCTCCTACAATGAGCAGTTCTTC
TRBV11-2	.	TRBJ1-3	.	CASSLKLSGNTIYF	TGTGCCAGCAGCTTGAAACTCTCTGGAAACACCATATATTTT
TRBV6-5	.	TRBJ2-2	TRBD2	CASSYRPSGATGELFF	TGTGCCAGCAGTTACAGGCCTAGCGGGGCCACCGGGGAGCTGTTTTTT
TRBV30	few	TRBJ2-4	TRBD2	CAWSIPGTMGNIQYF	TGTGCCTGGAGTATCCCCGGGACTATGGGAAACATTCAGTACTTC
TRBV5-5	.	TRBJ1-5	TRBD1	CASSLEPTGMRLYTNQPQHF	TGTGCCAGCAGCTTGGAGCCGACAGGGATGAGGTTATATACCAATCAGCCCCAGCATTTT
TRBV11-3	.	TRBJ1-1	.	CASSLEGGTEAFF	TGTGCCAGCAGCTTAGAGGGGGGAACTGAAGCTTTCTTT
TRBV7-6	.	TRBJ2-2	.	CASSLVLIGDVNTGELFF	TGTGCCAGCAGCTTAGTTCTTATAGGGGATGTGAACACCGGGGAGCTGTTTTTT
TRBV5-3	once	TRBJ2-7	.	CARSLAAGQAYEQYF	TGTGCCAGAAGCTTGGCCGCGGGGCAGGCCTACGAGCAGTACTTC
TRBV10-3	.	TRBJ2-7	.	CAISDARGRYEQYF	TGTGCCATCAGTGATGCCAGGGGACGCTACGAGCAGTACTTC
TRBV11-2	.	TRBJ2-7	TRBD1	CASSLNLAGGSYEQYF	TGTGCCAGCAGCTTAAATCTCGCAGGGGGCTCCTACGAGCAGTACTTC